This entry describes one TCR beta chain. Its antigen is not known. The data were taken from a study of cytomegalovirus exposure and HLA in healthy donors. Findings and caveats of the study: Available immune exposure information was restricted to CMV serostatus only. Later analysis found that TCR beta chains associated with HLA were more clonally expanded than other, equally common chains. The investigators catalogued 164 TCR beta chains as cytomegalovirus-associated.

This CDR3 region has 12 residues. Between the trimmed V and J ends, which lost 11 bases and 4 bases, there was a span of 14 bases. CDR1 KGHSH and CDR2 LQKENI come from the germline V gene. This PCR relied on a set of 60 Vbeta primers and 13 Jbeta primers. Produced via immunoSEQ multiplex PCR; TCRdb's table is partial and in-frame only. The sample includes fewer than 250,000 clones, more than 75% seen only once; the top ten take 1% to 1.5%. The sequence derives from a human donor in good health. The chain combines TRBV18 with TRBJ2-5; D ambiguous. The sequencing input was PBMCs. CDR3 in amino acids: CASAGGRETQYF. CDR3 sequence (DNA): TGTGCCTCGGCAGGTGGGCGAGAGACCCAGTACTTC. Combining the CDR3 with reference TRBV18 and TRBJ2-5 gives the whole variable domain NAGVMQNPRHLVRRRGQEARLRCSPMKGHSHVYWYRQLPEEGLKFMVYLQKENIIDESGMPKERFSAEFPKEGPSILRIQQVVRGDSAAYFCASAGGRETQYFGPGTRLLVL.